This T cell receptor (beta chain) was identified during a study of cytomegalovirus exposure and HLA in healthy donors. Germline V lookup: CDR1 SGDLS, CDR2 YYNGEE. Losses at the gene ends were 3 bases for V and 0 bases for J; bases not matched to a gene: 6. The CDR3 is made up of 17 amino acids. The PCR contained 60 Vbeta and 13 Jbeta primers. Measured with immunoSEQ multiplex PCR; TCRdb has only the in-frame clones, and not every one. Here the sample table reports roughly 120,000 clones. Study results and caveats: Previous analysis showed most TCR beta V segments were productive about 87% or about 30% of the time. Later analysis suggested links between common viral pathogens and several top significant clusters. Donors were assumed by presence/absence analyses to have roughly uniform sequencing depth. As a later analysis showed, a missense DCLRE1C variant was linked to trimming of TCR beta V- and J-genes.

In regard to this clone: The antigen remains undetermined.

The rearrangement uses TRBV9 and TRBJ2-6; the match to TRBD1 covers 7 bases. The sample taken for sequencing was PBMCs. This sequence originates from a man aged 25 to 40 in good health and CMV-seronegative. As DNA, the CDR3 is TGTGCCAGCAGCGGGACAGGAATCATCTCTGGGGCCAACGTCCTGACTTTC. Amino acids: CASSGTGIISGANVLTF.